The clone carrying this T cell receptor (beta chain) has only one observation. No antigen is known for it. This specimen comes from a study of cytomegalovirus exposure and HLA in healthy donors. Study results and caveats: In a later analysis, 16,951 TCR beta sequences were associated with HLA alleles at 0.05 false discovery rate. A likely sequencing artifact accounted for one observed cluster of highly shared sequence variants. Later work showed greater clonal expansion in HLA-associated TCR beta chains than in equally common others.

The length of the CDR3 is 13 residues. V was cut by 5 bases and J by 1 base, with 6 bases left in between. In germline, CDR1 is SNHLY, CDR2 FYNNEI. PCR involved 60 Vbeta and 13 Jbeta primers. Method: immunoSEQ multiplex PCR; TCRdb's copy keeps in-frame clones and lacks some. This sample has around 150,000 clones, with 50% to 75% found just once. Sequencing was carried out using PBMCs. The TCR originated in a woman between 25 and 40 years old in good health and CMV-seropositive. The chain employs TRBV2 and TRBJ1-3; weak D call: TRBD1 (5 bases). In nucleotides, the CDR3 is TGTGCCAGCAGTAGGGGATCTGGAAACACCATATATTTT. Translation: CASSRGSGNTIYF. Based on the CDR3 plus reference TRBV2 and TRBJ1-3, the full variable domain is EPEVTQTPSHQVTQMGQEVILRCVPISNHLYFYWYRQILGQKVEFLVSFYNNEISEKSEIFDDQFSVERPDGSNFTLKIRSTKLEDSAMYFCASSRGSGNTIYFGEGSWLTVV.